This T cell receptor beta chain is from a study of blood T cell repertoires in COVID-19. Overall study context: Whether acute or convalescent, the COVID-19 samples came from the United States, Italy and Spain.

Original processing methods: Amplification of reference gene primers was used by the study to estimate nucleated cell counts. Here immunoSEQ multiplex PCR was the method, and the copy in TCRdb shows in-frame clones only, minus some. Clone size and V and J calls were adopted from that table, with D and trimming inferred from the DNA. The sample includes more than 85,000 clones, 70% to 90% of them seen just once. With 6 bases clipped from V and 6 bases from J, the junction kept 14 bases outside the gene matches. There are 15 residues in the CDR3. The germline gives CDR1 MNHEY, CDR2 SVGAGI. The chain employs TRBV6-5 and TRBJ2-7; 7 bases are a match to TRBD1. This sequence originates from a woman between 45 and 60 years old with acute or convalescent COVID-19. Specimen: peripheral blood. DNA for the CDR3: TGTGCCAGCAGAACTACAGGGGTATCCAGCGCCGAGCAGTACTTC. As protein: CASRTTGVSSAEQYF.